One TCR beta chain is described in this entry. The data derive from a study of control samples from healthy donors and cancer patients. Measured with immunoSEQ multiplex PCR; TCRdb has only the in-frame clones, and not every one. The data contain 170,000 or so clones, 75% to 95% of them singletons. CDR1 and CDR2 (germline): SNHLY, FYNNEI. The CDR3 contains 12 residues. V was shortened by 5 bases and J by 2 bases, with 6 bases between the two germline ends. This receptor was identified in a middle-aged woman in good health. The V call is TRBV2, the J call TRBJ1-1; D is unresolved. The sample was blood. CDR3 sequence reads: CASSMRNTEAFF. CDR3 coding DNA: TGTGCCAGCAGTATGCGAAACACTGAAGCTTTCTTT.